This T cell receptor (beta chain) was observed in a study of T cell repertoires and Cas9 in healthy adults. Turning to the study itself: SpCas9-reactive CD4 and CD8 T cells were characterized for potency, cytotoxicity and lineage.

General study results and limits: In vitro, SpCas9-reactive Tregs were reported to curb effector T cell proliferation and function.

The germline CDR1 and CDR2 sequences are SGDLS and YYNGEE. The V gene lost 0 bases and the J gene lost 2 bases, with 8 bases spanning the gap. This CDR3 comprises 15 residues. Libraries were prepared by immunoSEQ multiplex PCR; TCRdb keeps only in-frame clonotypes and omits some of them. The sample records about 22,000 clones, roughly nine tenths being singletons. To note about this clone: Its specificity is not known.

J is TRBJ1-4 and V is TRBV9; D gene unclear. The sequence was collected from a human donor in good health. Input material: CD4+ effector T cells (CD127+, CD25-, CD137-, CD154-) from PBMCs; culture status not recorded. The CDR3 region has the DNA TGTGCCAGCAGCGTAGGTCATGGGACTAATGAAAAACTGTTTTTT. Translated: CASSVGHGTNEKLFF.